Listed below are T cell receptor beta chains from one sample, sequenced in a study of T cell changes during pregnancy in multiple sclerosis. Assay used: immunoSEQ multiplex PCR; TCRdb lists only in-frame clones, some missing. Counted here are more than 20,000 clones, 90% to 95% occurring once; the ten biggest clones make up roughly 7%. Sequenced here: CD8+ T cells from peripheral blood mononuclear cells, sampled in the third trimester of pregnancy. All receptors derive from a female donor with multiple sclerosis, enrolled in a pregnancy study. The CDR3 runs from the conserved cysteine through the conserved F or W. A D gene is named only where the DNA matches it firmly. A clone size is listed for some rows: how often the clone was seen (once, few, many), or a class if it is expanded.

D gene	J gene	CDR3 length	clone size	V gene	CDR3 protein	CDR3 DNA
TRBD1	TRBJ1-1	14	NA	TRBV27	CATRTGSGHLEAFF	TGTGCCACCCGGACAGGGTCAGGGCATTTAGAAGCTTTCTTT
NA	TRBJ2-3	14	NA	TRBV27	CAIADYPREDTQYF	TGTGCCATCGCAGACTACCCCCGGGAAGATACGCAGTATTTT
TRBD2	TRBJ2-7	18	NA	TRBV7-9	CASSLPGLAGDYSYEQYF	TGTGCCAGCAGCCTCCCGGGACTAGCGGGGGACTACTCCTACGAGCAGTACTTC
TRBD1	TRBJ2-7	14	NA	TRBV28	CASTLGQGPYEQYF	TGTGCCAGCACCCTTGGACAGGGTCCCTACGAGCAGTACTTC
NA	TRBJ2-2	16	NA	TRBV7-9	CASSPGVGVGSGELFF	TGTGCCAGCAGCCCCGGGGTGGGCGTGGGATCCGGGGAGCTGTTTTTT
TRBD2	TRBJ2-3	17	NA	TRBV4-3	CASSQEGTSGGADTQYF	TGCGCCAGCAGCCAAGAAGGGACTAGCGGGGGGGCAGATACGCAGTATTTT
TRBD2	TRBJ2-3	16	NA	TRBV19	CASKPVPGGYTDTQYF	TGTGCCAGTAAACCCGTCCCGGGAGGATACACAGATACGCAGTATTTT
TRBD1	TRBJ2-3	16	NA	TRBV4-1	CASSQDIGQGANTQYF	TGCGCCAGCAGCCAAGACATTGGACAGGGGGCGAATACGCAGTATTTT
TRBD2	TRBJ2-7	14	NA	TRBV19	CASSISAGGNEQYF	TGTGCCAGTAGTATCTCGGCGGGGGGGAACGAGCAGTACTTC
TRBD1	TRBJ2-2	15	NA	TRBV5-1	CASSLGTGGTGELFF	TGCGCCAGCAGCCTCGGGACAGGGGGAACCGGGGAGCTGTTTTTT
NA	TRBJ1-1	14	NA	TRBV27	CASRGPTANTEAFF	TGTGCCAGCAGAGGACCGACAGCGAACACTGAAGCTTTCTTT
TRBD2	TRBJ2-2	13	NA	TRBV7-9	CASSSGSPGELFF	TGTGCCAGCAGCAGCGGGAGTCCCGGGGAGCTGTTTTTT
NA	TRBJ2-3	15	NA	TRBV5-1	CASTYGGSSTDTQYF	TGCGCCAGCACTTATGGGGGCTCTAGCACAGATACGCAGTATTTT
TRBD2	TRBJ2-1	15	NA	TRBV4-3	CASSRLAGGPNEQFF	TGCGCCAGCAGCCGACTAGCGGGGGGGCCGAATGAGCAGTTCTTC
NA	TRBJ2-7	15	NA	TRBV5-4	CASSAVITGKYEQYF	TGTGCCAGCAGCGCAGTAATTACAGGGAAATACGAGCAGTACTTC
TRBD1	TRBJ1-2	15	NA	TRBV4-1	CASSQGTGGLNGYTF	TGCGCCAGCAGCCAAGGGACAGGGGGCCTCAATGGCTACACCTTC
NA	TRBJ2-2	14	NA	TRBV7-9	CASSLPADPGELFF	TGTGCCAGCAGCTTACCAGCGGATCCCGGGGAGCTGTTTTTT
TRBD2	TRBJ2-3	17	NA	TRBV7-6	CASSLTGLAGGPDTQYF	TGTGCCAGCAGCTTGACGGGACTAGCGGGGGGGCCAGATACGCAGTATTTT
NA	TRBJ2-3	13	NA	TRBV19	CASSGLSTDTQYF	TGTGCCAGTAGCGGGTTGAGCACAGATACGCAGTATTTT
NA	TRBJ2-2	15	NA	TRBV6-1	CASSEYRTPTGELFF	TGTGCCAGCAGTGAATATCGGACACCCACCGGGGAGCTGTTTTTT
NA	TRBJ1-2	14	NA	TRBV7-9	CASSLVGLNYGYTF	TGTGCCAGCAGCTTAGTAGGACTTAACTATGGCTACACCTTC
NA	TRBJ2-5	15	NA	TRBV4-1	CASSQETSPRKTQYF	TGCGCCAGCAGCCAAGAAACTAGCCCAAGGAAGACCCAGTACTTC
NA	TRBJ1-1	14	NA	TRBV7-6	CASSPAAVQTEAFF	TGTGCCAGCAGCCCCGCTGCGGTCCAGACTGAAGCTTTCTTT
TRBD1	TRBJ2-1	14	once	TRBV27	CASSWGTGLGEQFF	TGTGCCAGCAGTTGGGGGACAGGATTGGGTGAGCAGTTCTTC
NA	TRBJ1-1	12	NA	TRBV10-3	CAIGTVNTEAFF	TGTGCCATAGGGACTGTGAACACTGAAGCTTTCTTT
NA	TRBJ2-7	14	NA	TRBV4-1	CASSQDASSYEQYF	TGCGCCAGCAGCCAAGATGCCAGTTCCTACGAGCAGTACTTC
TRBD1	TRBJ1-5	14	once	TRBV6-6	CASSYLGGAQPQHF	TGTGCCAGCAGTTACTTAGGGGGCGCGCAGCCCCAGCATTTT
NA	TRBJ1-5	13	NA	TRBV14	CASSQGRGQPQHF	TGTGCCAGCAGCCAGGGGCGGGGACAGCCCCAGCATTTT
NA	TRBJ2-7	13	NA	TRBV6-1	CASSPGATYEQYF	TGTGCCAGCAGTCCAGGGGCTACCTACGAGCAGTACTTC
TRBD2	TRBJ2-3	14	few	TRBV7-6	CASSLAGGADTQYF	TGTGCCAGCAGCTTAGCGGGGGGGGCAGATACGCAGTATTTT
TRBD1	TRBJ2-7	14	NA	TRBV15	CATSPPGTGPEQYF	TGTGCCACCAGCCCCCCCGGGACAGGGCCCGAGCAGTACTTC
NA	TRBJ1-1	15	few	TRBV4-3	CASSQEQGGNTEAFF	TGCGCCAGCAGCCAAGAGCAAGGGGGGAACACTGAAGCTTTCTTT
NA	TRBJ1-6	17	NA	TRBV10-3	CAISESQPGGYNSPLHF	TGTGCCATCAGTGAGTCCCAACCGGGGGGTTATAATTCACCCCTCCACTTT
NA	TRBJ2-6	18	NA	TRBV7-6	CASSSESGLYSGANVLTF	TGTGCCAGCAGCTCAGAGTCCGGACTGTACTCTGGGGCCAACGTCCTGACTTTC
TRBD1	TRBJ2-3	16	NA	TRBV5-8	CASSLRQGRPADTQYF	TGTGCCAGCAGCTTACGACAGGGGCGCCCGGCAGATACGCAGTATTTT
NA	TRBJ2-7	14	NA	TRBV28	CASSGRDTIYEQYF	TGTGCCAGCAGTGGCCGGGACACCATCTACGAGCAGTACTTC
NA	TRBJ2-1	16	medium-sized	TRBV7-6	CASSFLTGDSRNEQFF	TGTGCCAGCAGCTTTTTGACAGGCGATTCGAGGAATGAGCAGTTCTTC
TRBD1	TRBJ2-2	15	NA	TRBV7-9	CASSLYRGQGGELFF	TGTGCCAGCAGCTTATACAGGGGGCAAGGCGGGGAGCTGTTTTTT
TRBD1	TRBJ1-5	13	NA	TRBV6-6	CASRTGSNQPQHF	TGTGCCAGCAGGACAGGGAGCAATCAGCCCCAGCATTTT
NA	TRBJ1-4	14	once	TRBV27	CASSSGFVGEKLFF	TGTGCCAGCAGTTCAGGGTTTGTAGGCGAAAAACTGTTTTTT
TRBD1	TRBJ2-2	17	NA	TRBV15	CATSSRGTAVGSGELFF	TGTGCCACCAGCAGCCGAGGGACAGCGGTAGGATCCGGGGAGCTGTTTTTT
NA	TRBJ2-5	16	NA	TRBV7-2	CASSLTTRELEETQYF	TGTGCCAGCAGCTTAACTACCCGGGAGCTGGAGGAGACCCAGTACTTC
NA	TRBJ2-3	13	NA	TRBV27	CASRDQAPATQYF	TGTGCCAGCAGAGATCAGGCACCTGCGACGCAGTATTTT
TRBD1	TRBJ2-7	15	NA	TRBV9	CASSVSAGGSYEQYF	TGTGCCAGCAGCGTATCTGCAGGGGGCAGTTACGAGCAGTACTTC
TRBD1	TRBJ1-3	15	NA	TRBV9	CASSPGTGPGNTIYF	TGTGCCAGCAGCCCAGGGACAGGGCCTGGAAACACCATATATTTT
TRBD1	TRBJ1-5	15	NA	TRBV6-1	CASSERTGGGQPQHF	TGTGCCAGCAGTGAACGGACAGGAGGTGGGCAGCCCCAGCATTTT
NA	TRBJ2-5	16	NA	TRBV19	CASSTLTSVLQETQYF	TGTGCCAGTAGTACCCTTACTAGTGTACTCCAAGAGACCCAGTACTTC
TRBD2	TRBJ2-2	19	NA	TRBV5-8	CASSLLEGTSGSLTGELFF	TGTGCCAGCAGCTTGCTCGAGGGGACTAGCGGGAGTTTAACCGGGGAGCTGTTTTTT
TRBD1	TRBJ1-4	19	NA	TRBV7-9	CASSNLRTGETLSNEKLFF	TGTGCCAGCAGCAACCTCCGGACAGGGGAAACCCTGTCTAATGAAAAACTGTTTTTT
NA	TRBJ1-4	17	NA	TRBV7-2	CASSLRGSDMTNEKLFF	TGTGCCAGCAGCTTACGAGGGAGTGATATGACTAATGAAAAACTGTTTTTT
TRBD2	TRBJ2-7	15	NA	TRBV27	CASSFGLAGEYEQYF	TGTGCCAGCAGTTTCGGACTAGCGGGAGAATACGAGCAGTACTTC
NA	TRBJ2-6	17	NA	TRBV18	CASSPFRSETGANVLTF	TGTGCCAGCTCACCTTTTCGATCGGAGACTGGGGCCAACGTCCTGACTTTC